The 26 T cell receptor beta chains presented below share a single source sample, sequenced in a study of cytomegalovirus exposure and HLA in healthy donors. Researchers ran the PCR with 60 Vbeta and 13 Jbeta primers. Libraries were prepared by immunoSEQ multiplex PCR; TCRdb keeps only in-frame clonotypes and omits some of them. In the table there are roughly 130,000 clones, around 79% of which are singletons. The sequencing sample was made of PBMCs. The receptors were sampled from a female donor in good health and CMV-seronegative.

CDR3 nucleotide sequence: TGTGCCAGCAGTGAGGCAGGGTCCCCACCTCTCGAGCAGTACTTC. Its translation is CASSEAGSPPLEQYF. J is TRBJ2-7 and V is TRBV27, with D tentatively TRBD1 (5 bases). This CDR3 comprises 15 residues. The germline gives CDR1 MNHEY, CDR2 SMNVEV (reference sequence). The V end was cut by 5 bases, the J end by 6 bases, with 20 bases between.

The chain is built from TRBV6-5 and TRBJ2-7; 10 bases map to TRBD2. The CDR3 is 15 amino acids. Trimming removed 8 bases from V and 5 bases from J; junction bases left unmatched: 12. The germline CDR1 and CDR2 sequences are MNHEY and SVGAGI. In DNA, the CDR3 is TGTGCCAGCCACACGCTGGGACTAGCGTCCCACGAGCAGTACTTC. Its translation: CASHTLGLASHEQYF.

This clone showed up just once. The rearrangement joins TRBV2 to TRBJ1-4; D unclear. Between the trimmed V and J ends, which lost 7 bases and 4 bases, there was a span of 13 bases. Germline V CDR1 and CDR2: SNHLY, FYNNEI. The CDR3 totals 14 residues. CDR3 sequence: CASNEGRINEKLFF. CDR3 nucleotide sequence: TGTGCCAGCAACGAGGGCAGAATTAATGAAAAACTGTTTTTT. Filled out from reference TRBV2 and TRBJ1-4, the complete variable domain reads EPEVTQTPSHQVTQMGQEVILRCVPISNHLYFYWYRQILGQKVEFLVSFYNNEISEKSEIFDDQFSVERPDGSNFTLKIRSTKLEDSAMYFCASNEGRINEKLFFGSGTQLSVL.

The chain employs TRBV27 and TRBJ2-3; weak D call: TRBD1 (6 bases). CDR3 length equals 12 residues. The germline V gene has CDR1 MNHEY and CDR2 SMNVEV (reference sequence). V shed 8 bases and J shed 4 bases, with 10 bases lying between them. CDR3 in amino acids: CASWDTPDTQYF. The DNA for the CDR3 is TGTGCCAGCTGGGACACACCAGATACGCAGTATTTT.

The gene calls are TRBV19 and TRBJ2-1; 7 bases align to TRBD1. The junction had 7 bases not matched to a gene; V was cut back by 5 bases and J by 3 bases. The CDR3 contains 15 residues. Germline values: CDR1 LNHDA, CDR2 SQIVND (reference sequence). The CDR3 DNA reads TGTGCCAGTAGTGCCAGACAGGGAATCTACAATGAGCAGTTCTTC. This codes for CASSARQGIYNEQFF.

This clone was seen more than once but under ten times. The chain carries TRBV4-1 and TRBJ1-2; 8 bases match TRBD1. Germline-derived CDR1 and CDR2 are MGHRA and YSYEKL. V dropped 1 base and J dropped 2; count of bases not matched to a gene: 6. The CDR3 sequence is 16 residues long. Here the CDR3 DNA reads TGCGCCAGCAGCCAAGGGGGGTACAGGGGGAACTATGGCTACACCTTC. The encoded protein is CASSQGGYRGNYGYTF.

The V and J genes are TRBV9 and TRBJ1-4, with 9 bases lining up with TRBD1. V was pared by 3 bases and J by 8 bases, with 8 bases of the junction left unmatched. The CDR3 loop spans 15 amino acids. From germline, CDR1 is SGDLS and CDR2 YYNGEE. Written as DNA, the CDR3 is TGTGCCAGCAGCGCCCGGGGACAGGGAGGCGAAAAACTGTTTTTT. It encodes CASSARGQGGEKLFF.

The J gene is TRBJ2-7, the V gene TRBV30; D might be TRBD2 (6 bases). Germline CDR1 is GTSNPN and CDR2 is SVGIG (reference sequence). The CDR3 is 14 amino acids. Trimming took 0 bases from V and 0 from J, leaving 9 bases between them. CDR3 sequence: CAWSVGGASYEQYF. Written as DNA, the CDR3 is TGTGCCTGGAGTGTCGGCGGGGCCTCCTACGAGCAGTACTTC.

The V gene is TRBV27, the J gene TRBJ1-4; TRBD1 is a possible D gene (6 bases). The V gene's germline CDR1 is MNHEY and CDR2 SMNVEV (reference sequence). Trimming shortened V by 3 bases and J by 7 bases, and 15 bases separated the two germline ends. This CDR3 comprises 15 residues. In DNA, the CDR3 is TGTGCCAGCAGTTTCGTGGGGGCGATAGGTGAAAAACTGTTTTTT. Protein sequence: CASSFVGAIGEKLFF.

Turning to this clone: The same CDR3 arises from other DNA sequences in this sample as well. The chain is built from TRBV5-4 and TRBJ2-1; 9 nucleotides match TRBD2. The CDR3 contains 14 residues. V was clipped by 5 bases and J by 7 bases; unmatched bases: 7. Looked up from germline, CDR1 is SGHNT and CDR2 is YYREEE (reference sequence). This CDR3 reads CASRGLAGVNEQFF. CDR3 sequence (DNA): TGTGCCAGCAGGGGGTTAGCGGGGGTTAATGAGCAGTTCTTC.

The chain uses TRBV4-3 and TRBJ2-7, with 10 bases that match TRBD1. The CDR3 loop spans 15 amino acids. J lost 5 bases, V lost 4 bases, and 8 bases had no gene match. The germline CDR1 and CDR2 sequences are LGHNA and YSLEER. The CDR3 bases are TGCGCCAGCAGCCTCGGAAGACAGGGGGCCAACGAGCAGTACTTC. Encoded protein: CASSLGRQGANEQYF.

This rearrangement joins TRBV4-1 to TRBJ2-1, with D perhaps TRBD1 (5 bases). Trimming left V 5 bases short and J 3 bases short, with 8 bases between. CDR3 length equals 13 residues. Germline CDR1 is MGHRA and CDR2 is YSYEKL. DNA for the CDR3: TGCGCCAGCAGCGGGGCCTACTACAATGAGCAGTTCTTC. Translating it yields CASSGAYYNEQFF.

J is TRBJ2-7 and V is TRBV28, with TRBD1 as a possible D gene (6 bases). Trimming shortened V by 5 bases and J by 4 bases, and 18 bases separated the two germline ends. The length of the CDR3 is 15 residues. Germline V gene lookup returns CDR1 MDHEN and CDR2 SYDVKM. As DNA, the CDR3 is TGTGCCAGCAGTCCCGGGACACGGCAAATGTACGAGCAGTACTTC. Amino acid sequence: CASSPGTRQMYEQYF. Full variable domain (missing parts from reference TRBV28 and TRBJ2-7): DVKVTQSSRYLVKRTGEKVFLECVQDMDHENMFWYRQDPGLGLRLIYFSYDVKMKEKGDIPEGYSVSREKKERFSLILESASTNQTSMYLCASSPGTRQMYEQYFGPGTRLTVT.

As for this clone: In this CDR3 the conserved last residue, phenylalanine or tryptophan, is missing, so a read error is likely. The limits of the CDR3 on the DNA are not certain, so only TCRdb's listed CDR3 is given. CDR3 loop: CASSLERGL. This sequence joins TRBV5-1 and TRBJ2-7; TRBD1, the D gene given by the table, was not confirmed from the DNA. Per the germline V gene, CDR1 is SGHRS and CDR2 is YFSETQ. The CDR3 length is 9 residues, termini included.

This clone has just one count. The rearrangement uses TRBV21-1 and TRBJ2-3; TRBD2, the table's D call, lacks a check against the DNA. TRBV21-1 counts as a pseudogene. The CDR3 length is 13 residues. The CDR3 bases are TGTGCCAGCAGCACGGGAGCGAGTAATACGCAGTATTTT. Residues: CASSTGASNTQYF.

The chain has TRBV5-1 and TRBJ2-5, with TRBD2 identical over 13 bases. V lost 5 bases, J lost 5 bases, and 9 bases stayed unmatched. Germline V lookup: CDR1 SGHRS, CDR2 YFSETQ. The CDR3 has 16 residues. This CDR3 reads CASRTGTSGIVETQYF. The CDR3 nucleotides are TGCGCCAGCAGAACTGGGACTAGCGGGATCGTGGAGACCCAGTACTTC.

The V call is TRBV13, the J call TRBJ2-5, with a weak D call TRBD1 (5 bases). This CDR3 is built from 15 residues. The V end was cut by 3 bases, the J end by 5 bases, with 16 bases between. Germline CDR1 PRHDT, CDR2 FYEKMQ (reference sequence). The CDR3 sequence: CASSFRSEPGETQYF. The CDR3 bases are TGTGCCAGCAGCTTCCGGAGCGAACCAGGGGAGACCCAGTACTTC.

The CDR3 bases are TGTGCCAGCAGTTACTTGGCGAGGGGAGGCAAAGAGACCCAGTACTTC. Translated: CASSYLARGGKETQYF. The J gene is TRBJ2-5, the V gene TRBV6-5, with D maybe TRBD2 (6 bases). The V end was cut by 1 base, the J end by 3 bases, with 15 bases between. Germline CDR1 reads MNHEY; CDR2 reads SVGAGI. This CDR3 region has 16 residues.

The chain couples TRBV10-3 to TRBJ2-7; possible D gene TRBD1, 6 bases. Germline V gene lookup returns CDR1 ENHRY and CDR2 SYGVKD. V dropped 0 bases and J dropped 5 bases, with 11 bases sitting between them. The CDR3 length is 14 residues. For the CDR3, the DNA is TGTGCCATCAGTGAGTCGCGGACAGCCGACGAGCAGTACTTC. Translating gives CAISESRTADEQYF.

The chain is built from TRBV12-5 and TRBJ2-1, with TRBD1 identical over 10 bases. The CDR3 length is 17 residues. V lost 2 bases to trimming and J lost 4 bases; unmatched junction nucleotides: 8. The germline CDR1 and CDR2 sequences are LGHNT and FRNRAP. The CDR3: CASGLFSGTGDYNEQFF. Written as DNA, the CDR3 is TGTGCTAGTGGTTTGTTCTCCGGGACAGGGGATTACAATGAGCAGTTCTTC.

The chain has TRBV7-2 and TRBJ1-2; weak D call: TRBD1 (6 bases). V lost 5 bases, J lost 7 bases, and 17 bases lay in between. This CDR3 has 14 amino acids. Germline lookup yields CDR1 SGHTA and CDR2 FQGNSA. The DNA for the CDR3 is TGTGCCAGCAGCACGCAGCGGGGGCCCATTGGCTACACCTTC. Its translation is CASSTQRGPIGYTF.

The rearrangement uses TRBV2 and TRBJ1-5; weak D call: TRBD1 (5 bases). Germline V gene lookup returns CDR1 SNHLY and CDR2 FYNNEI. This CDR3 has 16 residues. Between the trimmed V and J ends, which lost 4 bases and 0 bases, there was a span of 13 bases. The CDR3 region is CASSGSREGSNQPQHF. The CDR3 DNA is TGTGCCAGCAGTGGCTCCAGGGAAGGTAGCAATCAGCCCCAGCATTTT.

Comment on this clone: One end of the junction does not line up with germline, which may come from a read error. CDR3 amino acids: CASSLGTVGNTIYF. CDR3 DNA sequence: TGTGCCAGCAGCCTAGGGACAGTTGGAAACACCATATATTTT. The chain recombines TRBV13 with TRBJ1-3; 7 positions agree with TRBD1. The CDR3 contains 14 residues. Germline values: CDR1 PRHDT, CDR2 FYEKMQ (reference sequence).

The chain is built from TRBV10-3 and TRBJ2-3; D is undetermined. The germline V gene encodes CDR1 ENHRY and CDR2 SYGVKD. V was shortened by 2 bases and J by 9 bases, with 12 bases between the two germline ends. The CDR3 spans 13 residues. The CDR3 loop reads CAISEHRERTQYF. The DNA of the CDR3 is TGTGCCATCAGTGAGCACCGCGAGCGAACGCAGTATTTT.

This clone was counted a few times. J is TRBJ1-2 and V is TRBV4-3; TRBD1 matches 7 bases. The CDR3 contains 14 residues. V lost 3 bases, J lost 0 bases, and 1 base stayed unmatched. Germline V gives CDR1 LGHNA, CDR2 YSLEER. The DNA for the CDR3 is TGCGCCAGCAGCCATGGACAGGCTAACTATGGCTACACCTTC. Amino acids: CASSHGQANYGYTF.

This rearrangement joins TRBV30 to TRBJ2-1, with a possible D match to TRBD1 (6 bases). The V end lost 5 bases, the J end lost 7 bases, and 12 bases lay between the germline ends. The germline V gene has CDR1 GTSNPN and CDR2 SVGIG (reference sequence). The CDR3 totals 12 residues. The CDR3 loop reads CAWGGTPNEQFF. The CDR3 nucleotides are TGTGCCTGGGGTGGGACACCGAATGAGCAGTTCTTC.